This T cell receptor (beta chain) was recovered during a study of human T cells and chemical hapten exposure. As for the study in general: Per-sample variation in TCR yield stemmed mainly from small pooled library volume differences.

In the original processing: Per sample, the median was approximately 96,000 TCRs, with values from around 25,000 to 690,000. TCRdb redid the calling of the RACE reads with MiXCR, one entry per CDR3 protein. V and J calls and clone size were set by TCRdb, not the authors. In the table there are approximately 79,000 distinct CDR3 sequences, about 9% of which are singletons. The time point here: healthy volunteer bleed at 6 weeks. Unfractionated whole blood was the source of the extracted total RNA. This clonotype turned up a few times. V gave up 1 base and J gave up 2 bases, with 10 bases separating them. Germline CDR1 reads SGHRS; CDR2 reads YFSETQ. The CDR3 has 14 residues.

The chain employs TRBV5-1 and TRBJ2-7; TRBD2 might be the D (6 bases). The sequence was obtained from a male donor in good health. Some clones in this sample may be carry-over from other donors' samples. Sequencing was performed on whole blood. CDR3 nucleotide sequence: TGCGCCAGCAGCTTGTCGGGGGAAACCTACGAGCAGTACTTC. Encoded protein: CASSLSGETYEQYF.